These 26 T cell receptor beta chains share one sample of origin, sequenced in a study of T-cell reconstitution after alpha-beta-depleted transplantation in children. The authors prepared the TCRbeta library with unique molecular identifiers. TCRdb itself ran the PCR reads through MiXCR, one entry per CDR3 protein. The table lists almost 250,000 distinct CDR3 sequences, about a quarter of them singletons. The sequencing here drew on PBMCs, taken before TCRalphabeta/CD19-depleted stem cell transplant. The receptor source for this set is a girl aged 2 to 9 with Fanconi anemia, due to receive a stem cell transplant.

This clonotype appeared many times. The chain carries TRBV25-1 and TRBJ1-4, with D unresolved. Germline assignment: CDR1 MGHDK and CDR2 SYGVNS. The CDR3 is 15 residues long. The V gene lost 1 base and the J gene lost 3 bases, with 9 bases spanning the gap. The CDR3 coding sequence is TGTGCCAGCAGTGAATTGGGAGGGCCTAATGAAAAACTGTTTTTT. It yields the protein CASSELGGPNEKLFF.

J is TRBJ2-1 and V is TRBV7-6; 8 positions match TRBD1. V shed 5 bases, J shed 0 bases, and the junction held 6 bases outside the gene matches. CDR3 length: 16 residues. The germline gives CDR1 SGHVS, CDR2 FNYEAQ. This chain's CDR3 is CASSPTGDSSYNEQFF. DNA of the CDR3: TGTGCCAGCAGCCCGACAGGGGACAGCTCCTACAATGAGCAGTTCTTC.

V gene TRBV7-2 combines with J gene TRBJ2-2, with D possibly being TRBD1 (6 bases). The ends were cut back, 1 base at V and 5 bases at J, with 14 bases in the middle. The germline V gene has CDR1 SGHTA and CDR2 FQGNSA. The length of the CDR3 is 16 residues. The CDR3 sequence is CASSLGPGHSTGELFF. DNA of the CDR3: TGTGCCAGCAGCTTAGGGCCGGGACATTCTACCGGGGAGCTGTTTTTT.

This clonotype was recorded at least ten times. The J gene is TRBJ2-5, the V gene TRBV18; D ambiguous. The germline CDR1 and CDR2 sequences are KGHSH and LQKENI. V was trimmed by 2 bases and J by 2 bases, leaving 6 bases between them. This CDR3 has 13 amino acids. CDR3 nucleotides: TGTGCCAGCTCACCAGGACCTCAAGAGACCCAGTACTTC. Its translation is CASSPGPQETQYF.

This clonotype was recorded at least ten times. The rearrangement uses TRBV20-1 and TRBJ2-1, with D unresolved. Germline assignment: CDR1 DFQATT and CDR2 SNEGSKA (reference sequence). The CDR3 loop spans 15 amino acids. V was shortened by 6 bases and J by 1 base, with 16 bases between the two germline ends. The CDR3 bases are TGCAGTGCCGCACTTTTTGGGATATCCTACAATGAGCAGTTCTTC. Its protein product is CSAALFGISYNEQFF.

This clonotype was observed a few times. The chain recombines TRBV20-1 with TRBJ2-1; D could derive from TRBD1 or TRBD2 (5 bases each). Germline values: CDR1 DFQATT, CDR2 SNEGSKA (reference sequence). This CDR3 is 14 amino acids long. V gave up 3 bases and J gave up 2 bases, with 11 bases separating them. DNA of the CDR3: TGCAGTGCTAGTGGTTGGGGGACCTACAATGAGCAGTTCTTC. This sequence encodes CSASGWGTYNEQFF.

This clonotype was recorded at least ten times. This chain connects TRBV20-1 to TRBJ2-3, with D uncertain. Germline CDR1 DFQATT, CDR2 SNEGSKA (reference sequence). The CDR3 runs 15 residues. V was shortened by 1 base and J by 0 bases, with 11 bases between the two germline ends. The CDR3 here is CSARGVIPSTDTQYF. The CDR3 DNA sequence: TGCAGTGCTAGAGGAGTTATCCCTAGCACAGATACGCAGTATTTT.

This clonotype was seen ten or more times. The chain has TRBV20-1 and TRBJ1-4; D is unresolved. The V end lost 2 bases, the J end lost 5 bases, and 6 bases lay between the germline ends. Germline loops: CDR1 DFQATT, CDR2 SNEGSKA (reference sequence). The CDR3 is 12 amino acids. CDR3: CSARHRNEKLFF. The CDR3 region has the DNA TGCAGTGCTAGACACCGAAATGAAAAACTGTTTTTT.

The V and J genes are TRBV18 and TRBJ2-7, with D tentatively TRBD1 or TRBD2 (5 bases each). Germline V gives CDR1 KGHSH, CDR2 LQKENI. V lost 5 bases and J 3 bases, leaving 20 bases between the germline ends. The CDR3 runs to 16 residues. The chain's CDR3 is CASSIIIRDGYYEQYF. The CDR3 DNA follows: TGTGCCAGCTCAATTATTATCCGGGACGGATACTACGAGCAGTACTTC.

This clonotype came up a few times. A read error may be the cause here, since a much bigger clone is one base away. CDR3 residues: CASCQGVTGVPYNEQFF. For the CDR3, the DNA is TGTGCCAGCTGCCAAGGAGTGACAGGGGTTCCCTACAATGAGCAGTTCTTC. The chain has TRBV3-1 and TRBJ2-1, with 8 nucleotides matching TRBD1. The V gene's germline CDR1 is LGHDT and CDR2 YNNKEL (reference sequence). There are 17 residues in the CDR3.

This clonotype was detected many times. The V and J genes are TRBV12-3 or TRBV12-4 and TRBJ1-1, with 9 bases lining up with TRBD1. This CDR3 spans 14 amino acids. J gave up 4 bases and V 5 bases, and 5 bases lay outside the gene matches. CDR3 DNA sequence: TGTGCCAGCAGTAAGACAGGGGGAGGCACTGAAGCTTTCTTT. Amino acids: CASSKTGGGTEAFF.

This clonotype was observed many times. The CDR3 loop reads CSAPGTAYEQYF. DNA for the CDR3: TGCAGTGCCCCTGGGACAGCTTACGAGCAGTACTTC. The chain uses TRBV20-1 and TRBJ2-7, with 7 bases that match TRBD1. Germline V gene sequence: CDR1 DFQATT, CDR2 SNEGSKA (reference sequence). Trimming took 6 bases from V and 4 from J; bases not matched to a gene: 6. This CDR3 contains 12 residues.

This clonotype was recorded at least ten times. This rearrangement joins TRBV12-3 or TRBV12-4 to TRBJ2-7; TRBD1 matches at 9 bases. The CDR3 is made up of 15 amino acids. The V segment lost 6 bases and the J segment 0 bases; nucleotides outside the gene matches: 6. The CDR3 region is CASRPGTGISYEQYF. The CDR3 region has the DNA TGTGCCAGCAGACCCGGGACAGGGATCTCCTACGAGCAGTACTTC.

The rearrangement uses TRBV4-2 and TRBJ1-6; D is possibly TRBD1 (6 bases). Germline assignment: CDR1 LGHNA and CDR2 YNFKEQ. The V end lost 0 bases, the J end lost 9 bases, and 18 bases lay between the germline ends. The CDR3 is made up of 17 amino acids. CDR3 bases: TGTGCCAGCAGCCAAGATGATTCGGGGGCTGGTTTTTCACCCCTCCACTTT. Protein: CASSQDDSGAGFSPLHF.

This clonotype was seen more than once but under ten times. The chain uses TRBV29-1 and TRBJ2-1; no firm D call. The germline V and J ends were trimmed by 3 bases and 6 bases, with 12 bases remaining between them. The CDR3 runs to 13 residues. Germline CDR1 reads SQVTM; CDR2 reads ANQGSEA. The DNA for the CDR3 is TGCAGCGTTGAGACGGCATGGGGCAATGAGCAGTTCTTC. This codes for CSVETAWGNEQFF.

A word on this clonotype: A much larger clone lies a single base off, so this may be a read error. The chain combines TRBV10-3 with TRBJ2-3; weak D call: TRBD1 (7 bases). Germline-derived CDR1 and CDR2 are ENHRY and SYGVKD. The CDR3 runs to 14 residues. The CDR3 coding sequence is TGTGCCGCGGGGACAGTGGGGAAGGAAGATAGGCAGTATTTT. It yields the protein CAAGTVGKEDRQYF.

This clonotype was recorded at least ten times. V gene TRBV20-1 combines with J gene TRBJ2-7; D is undetermined. This CDR3 spans 11 amino acids. CDR1 is DFQATT and CDR2 is SNEGSKA in the germline V gene (reference sequence). Trimming removed 1 base from V and 4 bases from J, with 5 bases in between. CDR3 nucleotides: TGCAGTGCTAGAGTACAATACGAGCAGTACTTC. Translating it yields CSARVQYEQYF.

The rearrangement joins TRBV27 to TRBJ2-1; TRBD2 matches 10 bases. V shed 9 bases and J 0 bases; nucleotides not matched to a gene: 11. This CDR3 has 17 amino acids. Germline V gene lookup returns CDR1 MNHEY and CDR2 SMNVEV (reference sequence). The CDR3 sequence is CASDSGTSATSYNEQFF. CDR3 in DNA: TGTGCCAGTGACTCCGGGACTAGCGCAACCTCCTACAATGAGCAGTTCTTC.

The sample holds a few counts of this clonotype. The chain uses TRBV7-3 and TRBJ2-3; a weak D match, TRBD2 (5 bases). Germline assignment: CDR1 SGHTA and CDR2 FQGTGA. V was shortened by 5 bases and J by 4 bases, with 13 bases between the two germline ends. The CDR3 extends over 14 amino acids. The CDR3 region is CASSRDPIPDTQYF. For the CDR3, the DNA is TGTGCCAGCAGCCGGGATCCCATTCCAGATACGCAGTATTTT.

This clonotype was seen a few times. The V call is TRBV29-1, the J call TRBJ1-2; TRBD1 might be the D (6 bases). Trimming pared 3 bases from V and 6 bases from J, leaving 20 bases between. The germline V gene encodes CDR1 SQVTM and CDR2 ANQGSEA. CDR3 size: 15 residues. For the CDR3, the DNA is TGCAGCGTTGACACGGGACGGGACACTACCGATGGCTACACCTTC. This encodes CSVDTGRDTTDGYTF. Full variable domain (missing parts from reference TRBV29-1 and TRBJ1-2): SAVISQKPSRDICQRGTSLTIQCQVDSQVTMMFWYRQQPGQSLTLIATANQGSEATYESGFVIDKFPISRPNLTFSTLTVSNMSPEDSSIYLCSVDTGRDTTDGYTFGSGTRLTVV.

This clonotype turned up a few times. V and J are TRBV7-9 and TRBJ1-6; 7 bases are shared with TRBD1. Germline trimming cut 2 bases from V and 7 bases from J; bases unmatched to any gene: 5. The CDR3 spans 15 residues. Germline assignment: CDR1 SEHNR and CDR2 FQNEAQ (reference sequence). CDR3 sequence reads: CASSLSQGGNSPLHF. The CDR3 DNA reads TGTGCCAGCAGCTTAAGCCAGGGGGGAAATTCACCCCTCCACTTT. Variable domain in full (rest from reference TRBV7-9 and TRBJ1-6): DTGVSQNPRHKITKRGQNVTFRCDPISEHNRLYWYRQTLGQGPEFLTYFQNEAQLEKSRLLSDRFSAERPKGSFSTLEIQRTEQGDSAMYLCASSLSQGGNSPLHFGNGTRLTVT.

Many counts were recorded for this clonotype. The chain recombines TRBV6-4 with TRBJ2-1; TRBD2 matches 15 bases. CDR3 length: 15 residues. From germline, CDR1 is MRHNA and CDR2 SNTAGT. V lost 3 bases to trimming and J lost 8 bases; unmatched junction nucleotides: 2. The CDR3 sequence is CASSEGTSGRYEQFF. The CDR3 nucleotides are TGTGCCAGCAGTGAAGGGACTAGCGGGAGGTATGAGCAGTTCTTC.

This clonotype was seen many times. V usage is TRBV5-6 and J usage is TRBJ2-7; the D is unclear. V lost 2 bases, J lost 0 bases, and 6 bases lay in between. This CDR3 contains 13 residues. Germline V CDR1 and CDR2: SGHDT, YYEEEE. The CDR3 DNA reads as TGTGCCAGCAGCTTTCCAGCCTCCTACGAGCAGTACTTC. As protein: CASSFPASYEQYF.

Ten or more counts support this clonotype. The genes are TRBV20-1 and TRBJ2-5; 11 positions match TRBD2. The germline V gene has CDR1 DFQATT and CDR2 SNEGSKA (reference sequence). CDR3 length equals 14 residues. V lost 3 bases to trimming and J lost 6 bases; unmatched junction nucleotides: 6. The CDR3 nucleotides are TGCAGTGCTAGTTTTACTAGCGGGGGACAGACCCAGTACTTC. It translates to CSASFTSGGQTQYF.

This clonotype was counted a few times. The chain has TRBV6-2 or TRBV6-3 and TRBJ2-7; no definite D call. Trimming removed 6 bases at V and 4 bases at J, with 10 bases between. Germline-derived CDR1 and CDR2 are MNHEY and SVGEGT. CDR3 size: 12 residues. Here the CDR3 DNA reads TGTGCCAGCAGCGATTCACTGTACGAGCAGTACTTC. Its translation is CASSDSLYEQYF.

The gene calls are TRBV11-2 and TRBJ2-1; D not certain. V was shortened by 1 base and J by 12 bases, with 13 bases between the two germline ends. Germline CDR1 is SGHAT and CDR2 is FQNNGV. The CDR3 runs to 13 residues. This chain's CDR3 is CASSLALTSPQFF. For the CDR3, the DNA is TGTGCCAGCAGCTTAGCCCTGACTTCTCCGCAGTTCTTC.